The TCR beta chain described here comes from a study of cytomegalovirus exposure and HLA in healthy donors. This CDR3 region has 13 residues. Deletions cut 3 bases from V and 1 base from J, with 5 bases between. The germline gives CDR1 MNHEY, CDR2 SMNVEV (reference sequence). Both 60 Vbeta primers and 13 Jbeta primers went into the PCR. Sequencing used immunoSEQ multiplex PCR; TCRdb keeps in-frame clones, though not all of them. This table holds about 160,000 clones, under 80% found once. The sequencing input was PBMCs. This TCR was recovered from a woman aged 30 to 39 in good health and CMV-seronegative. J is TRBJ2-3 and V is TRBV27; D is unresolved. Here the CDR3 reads CASSFFGTDTQYF. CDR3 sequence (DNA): TGTGCCAGCAGTTTCTTCGGCACAGATACGCAGTATTTT.